The clone carrying this TCR beta chain was seen a few times. Its antigen is currently unknown. Being one base from a much bigger clone, this may be a read error. The data derive from a study of T cells in Graves' hyperthyroidism and ophthalmopathy. The V gene's germline CDR1 is GTSNPN and CDR2 SVGIG (reference sequence). The CDR3 runs to 14 residues. RNA transcripts yielded amplified TCR beta CDR3 regions. The study used the HTBI primer set for a first-round RT-PCR of the TCR CDR3. MiXCR was run by TCRdb on the multiplex PCR reads, yielding one entry per CDR3 protein. The table has roughly 740,000 distinct CDR3 sequences, roughly 15% seen once. Graves' hyperthyroidism was deemed stable absent ophthalmopathy progression within 18 months. Regarding the study as a whole: The majority of expanded thyroid clonotypes above 0.001 also appeared in blood.

This clonotype was obtained from a young man with Graves' hyperthyroidism. Sequencing was performed on blood. The chain joins TRBV30 to TRBJ2-1, with TRBD2 identical over 7 bases. As DNA, the CDR3 is TGTGCCTGGAGTGTGGGAGGGAACTACAATAAGCAGTTCTTC. As protein: CAWSVGGNYNKQFF. Together with reference TRBV30 and TRBJ2-1, the CDR3 gives the full variable domain: SQTIHQWPATLVQPVGSPLSLECTVEGTSNPNLYWYRQAAGRGLQLLFYSVGIGQISSEVPQNLSASRPQDRQFILSSKKLLLSDSGFYLCAWSVGGNYNKQFFGPGTRLTVL.